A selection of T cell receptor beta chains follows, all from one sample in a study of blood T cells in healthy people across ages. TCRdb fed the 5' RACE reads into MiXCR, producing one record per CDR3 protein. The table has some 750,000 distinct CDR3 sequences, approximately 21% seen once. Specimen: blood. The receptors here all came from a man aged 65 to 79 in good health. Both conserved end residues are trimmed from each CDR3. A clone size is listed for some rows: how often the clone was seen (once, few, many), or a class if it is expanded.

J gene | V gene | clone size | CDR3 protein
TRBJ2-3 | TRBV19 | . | ASRALSTDTQY
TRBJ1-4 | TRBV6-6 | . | ASGRGQDAKLF
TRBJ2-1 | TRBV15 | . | ATSRDLAGGEQF
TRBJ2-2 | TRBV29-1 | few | SVPDWNTGELF
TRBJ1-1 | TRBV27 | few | ASSFTPGEAF
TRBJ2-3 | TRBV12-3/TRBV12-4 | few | ASCRATDTQY
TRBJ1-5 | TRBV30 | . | AWSEEAYSNQPQH
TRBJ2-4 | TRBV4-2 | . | ASSQPAGRGSAKNIQY
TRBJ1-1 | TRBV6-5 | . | ASSYSKFTEAF
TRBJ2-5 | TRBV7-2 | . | ASSRTSQQETQY
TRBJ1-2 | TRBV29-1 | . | SVEDREGDGYT